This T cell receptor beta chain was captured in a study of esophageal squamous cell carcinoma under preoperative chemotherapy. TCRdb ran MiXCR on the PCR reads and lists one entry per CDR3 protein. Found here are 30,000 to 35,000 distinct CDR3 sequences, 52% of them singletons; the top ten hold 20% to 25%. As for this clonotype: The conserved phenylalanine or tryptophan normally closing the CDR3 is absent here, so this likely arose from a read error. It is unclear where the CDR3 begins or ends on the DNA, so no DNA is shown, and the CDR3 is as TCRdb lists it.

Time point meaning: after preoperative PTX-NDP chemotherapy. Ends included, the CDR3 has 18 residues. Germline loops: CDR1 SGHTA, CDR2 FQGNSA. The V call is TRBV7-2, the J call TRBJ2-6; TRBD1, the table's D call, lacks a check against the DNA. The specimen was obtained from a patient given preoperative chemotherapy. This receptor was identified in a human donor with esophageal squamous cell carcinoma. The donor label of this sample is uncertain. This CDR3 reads CASSLGRTGTSYEQYFGA.